Listed below are T cell receptor beta chains from one sample, sequenced in a study of blood T cell repertoires in COVID-19. The table came from immunoSEQ multiplex PCR; TCRdb's copy has only in-frame clones and leaves some out. The data show about 320,000 clones, with about nine tenths seen just once and around 4.8% held by the top ten. Sequencing was done on a sample of PBMCs or T cells enriched from blood (not recorded which). Receptors were obtained from a man aged 55-75 years who had recovered from COVID-19. Both conserved end residues are part of each CDR3. Each record gives: V gene, CDR3 length, clone size, D gene, J gene, CDR3 protein, CDR3 DNA. D genes are given only for firm matches. For some rows the clone size is stated as once, few or many, or as a class when expanded; others skip it.

V gene: TRBV18; CDR3 length: 13; clone size: -; D gene: -; J gene: TRBJ1-4; CDR3 protein: CASSPGGNEKLFF; CDR3 DNA: TGTGCCAGCTCACCAGGGGGGAATGAAAAACTGTTTTTT
V gene: TRBV19; CDR3 length: 15; clone size: -; D gene: TRBD1; J gene: TRBJ1-2; CDR3 protein: CASSIGGQGNYGYTF; CDR3 DNA: TGTGCCAGTAGTATAGGGGGACAGGGAAACTATGGCTACACCTTC
V gene: TRBV7-2; CDR3 length: 14; clone size: -; D gene: TRBD1; J gene: TRBJ1-4; CDR3 protein: CASSPRTGSEKLFF; CDR3 DNA: TGTGCCAGCAGCCCCCGGACAGGGAGTGAAAAACTGTTTTTT
V gene: TRBV5-4; CDR3 length: 15; clone size: -; D gene: TRBD2; J gene: TRBJ2-7; CDR3 protein: CASSRPGLAGVEIVF; CDR3 DNA: TGTGCCAGCAGCCGCCCCGGACTAGCGGGAGTGGAGATTGTTTTC
V gene: TRBV29-1; CDR3 length: 14; clone size: -; D gene: TRBD1; J gene: TRBJ2-2; CDR3 protein: CSVARTGDTGELFF; CDR3 DNA: TGCAGCGTCGCACGGACAGGGGACACCGGGGAGCTGTTTTTT
V gene: TRBV7-9; CDR3 length: 17; clone size: -; D gene: TRBD2; J gene: TRBJ2-1; CDR3 protein: CASSLDGAGGSWHEQFF; CDR3 DNA: TGTGCCAGCAGCTTAGATGGGGCGGGGGGTAGTTGGCATGAGCAGTTCTTC
V gene: TRBV7-9; CDR3 length: 14; clone size: few; D gene: TRBD2; J gene: TRBJ2-1; CDR3 protein: CASSLTGTINEQFF; CDR3 DNA: TGTGCCAGCAGCCTTACCGGGACTATCAATGAGCAGTTCTTC
V gene: TRBV9; CDR3 length: 17; clone size: once; D gene: -; J gene: TRBJ2-2; CDR3 protein: CASSVAWVAENTGELFF; CDR3 DNA: TGTGCCAGCAGCGTAGCTTGGGTAGCGGAGAACACCGGGGAGCTGTTTTTT
V gene: TRBV19; CDR3 length: 13; clone size: -; D gene: -; J gene: TRBJ2-1; CDR3 protein: CASSSHPRGGRFF; CDR3 DNA: TGTGCCAGTAGTTCCCATCCCCGAGGCGGCAGGTTCTTC
V gene: TRBV11-2; CDR3 length: 13; clone size: -; D gene: -; J gene: TRBJ1-5; CDR3 protein: CASSFQENQPQHF; CDR3 DNA: TGTGCCAGCAGCTTCCAGGAAAATCAGCCCCAGCATTTT
V gene: TRBV27; CDR3 length: 15; clone size: -; D gene: -; J gene: TRBJ2-3; CDR3 protein: CASTPKLQGLDTQYF; CDR3 DNA: TGTGCCAGCACCCCTAAGCTACAGGGATTAGATACGCAGTATTTT
V gene: TRBV5-1; CDR3 length: 16; clone size: once; D gene: -; J gene: TRBJ2-6; CDR3 protein: CASSSPGSGGANVLTF; CDR3 DNA: TGCGCCAGCAGCTCCCCCGGCTCGGGAGGGGCCAACGTCCTGACTTTC
V gene: TRBV5-1; CDR3 length: 18; clone size: -; D gene: TRBD1; J gene: TRBJ2-7; CDR3 protein: CASSPAGTGGASADEQYF; CDR3 DNA: TGCGCCAGCAGCCCGGCCGGGACAGGGGGCGCTTCCGCCGACGAGCAGTACTTC
V gene: TRBV5-4; CDR3 length: 13; clone size: -; D gene: -; J gene: TRBJ2-5; CDR3 protein: CASNRGDQETQYF; CDR3 DNA: TGTGCCAGCAATCGGGGAGACCAAGAGACCCAGTACTTC
V gene: TRBV3-1/TRBV3-2; CDR3 length: 17; clone size: -; D gene: TRBD2; J gene: TRBJ2-1; CDR3 protein: CASSQVFWASGHNEQFF; CDR3 DNA: TGTGCCAGCAGCCAAGTGTTCTGGGCTAGCGGCCACAATGAGCAGTTCTTC
V gene: TRBV20-1; CDR3 length: 15; clone size: -; D gene: -; J gene: TRBJ1-5; CDR3 protein: CSASLTGPGNQPQHF; CDR3 DNA: TGCAGTGCTAGTCTGACAGGCCCGGGCAATCAGCCCCAGCATTTT
V gene: TRBV19; CDR3 length: 17; clone size: -; D gene: TRBD2; J gene: TRBJ2-2; CDR3 protein: CASSLGLAGGNTGELFF; CDR3 DNA: TGTGCCAGTAGCCTGGGACTAGCGGGAGGGAACACCGGGGAGCTGTTTTTT
V gene: TRBV23-1; CDR3 length: 17; clone size: -; D gene: TRBD1; J gene: TRBJ2-4; CDR3 protein: CASRADRTGLAKNIQYF; CDR3 DNA: TGCGCCAGCAGGGCTGATAGGACAGGACTAGCCAAAAACATTCAGTACTTC
V gene: TRBV4-3; CDR3 length: 15; clone size: -; D gene: -; J gene: TRBJ2-1; CDR3 protein: CASSQVAGSYNEQFF; CDR3 DNA: TGCGCCAGCAGCCAAGTTGCGGGGTCCTACAATGAGCAGTTCTTC
V gene: TRBV5-1; CDR3 length: 14; clone size: -; D gene: -; J gene: TRBJ2-5; CDR3 protein: CASSKDSFQETQYF; CDR3 DNA: TGCGCCAGCAGCAAGGACAGCTTCCAAGAGACCCAGTACTTC
V gene: TRBV11-3; CDR3 length: 14; clone size: -; D gene: TRBD2; J gene: TRBJ2-7; CDR3 protein: CASSLRLAGSEQYF; CDR3 DNA: TGTGCCAGCAGCTTAAGACTAGCGGGAAGCGAGCAGTACTTC
V gene: TRBV15; CDR3 length: 14; clone size: -; D gene: -; J gene: TRBJ1-4; CDR3 protein: CATSRGGVTEKLFF; CDR3 DNA: TGTGCCACCAGCAGAGGCGGAGTCACTGAAAAACTGTTTTTT
V gene: TRBV27; CDR3 length: 13; clone size: -; D gene: -; J gene: TRBJ1-2; CDR3 protein: CASGVRTEGGYTF; CDR3 DNA: TGTGCCAGCGGGGTCAGGACAGAGGGTGGCTACACCTTC
V gene: TRBV5-1; CDR3 length: 13; clone size: -; D gene: -; J gene: TRBJ2-7; CDR3 protein: CATRVVGGYEQYF; CDR3 DNA: TGCGCCACCAGAGTGGTAGGGGGCTACGAGCAGTACTTC
V gene: TRBV29-1; CDR3 length: 16; clone size: -; D gene: TRBD1; J gene: TRBJ1-2; CDR3 protein: CSVEDFQGAGGSGYTF; CDR3 DNA: TGCAGCGTTGAAGATTTTCAAGGTGCAGGGGGCAGCGGCTACACCTTC
V gene: TRBV2; CDR3 length: 12; clone size: -; D gene: -; J gene: TRBJ2-7; CDR3 protein: CASYLGGREQYF; CDR3 DNA: TGTGCCAGCTACTTGGGGGGAAGGGAGCAGTACTTC
V gene: TRBV28; CDR3 length: 11; clone size: -; D gene: -; J gene: TRBJ1-1; CDR3 protein: CASSLSTEAFF; CDR3 DNA: TGTGCCAGCAGTTTATCAACTGAAGCTTTCTTT
V gene: TRBV23-1; CDR3 length: 15; clone size: -; D gene: -; J gene: TRBJ2-7; CDR3 protein: CASAYSGKIPYEQYF; CDR3 DNA: TGCGCCAGCGCCTATTCAGGGAAGATCCCCTACGAGCAGTACTTC
V gene: TRBV9; CDR3 length: 16; clone size: -; D gene: TRBD1; J gene: TRBJ2-3; CDR3 protein: CASSVGPGQGTDTQYF; CDR3 DNA: TGTGCCAGCAGCGTAGGGCCGGGACAGGGTACAGATACGCAGTATTTT
V gene: TRBV18; CDR3 length: 17; clone size: -; D gene: TRBD1; J gene: TRBJ2-5; CDR3 protein: CASSPLVQTGIGETQYF; CDR3 DNA: TGTGCCAGCTCACCACTCGTTCAGACAGGGATCGGAGAGACCCAGTACTTC
V gene: TRBV5-4; CDR3 length: 15; clone size: -; D gene: -; J gene: TRBJ2-5; CDR3 protein: CASSLPPYVPETQYF; CDR3 DNA: TGTGCCAGCAGCTTACCCCCCTATGTCCCCGAGACCCAGTACTTC
V gene: TRBV5-4; CDR3 length: 13; clone size: -; D gene: -; J gene: TRBJ2-1; CDR3 protein: CASSLVLYNEQFF; CDR3 DNA: TGTGCCAGCAGCTTGGTTCTGTACAATGAGCAGTTCTTC
V gene: TRBV6-2/TRBV6-3; CDR3 length: 15; clone size: -; D gene: -; J gene: TRBJ1-4; CDR3 protein: CASSFRGPGDEKLFF; CDR3 DNA: TGTGCCAGCAGTTTCAGGGGCCCGGGCGATGAAAAACTGTTTTTT
V gene: TRBV6-5; CDR3 length: 15; clone size: once; D gene: TRBD1; J gene: TRBJ1-5; CDR3 protein: CASSPPGGLNQPQHF; CDR3 DNA: TGTGCCAGCAGTCCACCAGGGGGGCTCAATCAGCCCCAGCATTTT
V gene: TRBV7-2; CDR3 length: 16; clone size: -; D gene: TRBD2; J gene: TRBJ2-1; CDR3 protein: CASSLRLAGVSDEQFF; CDR3 DNA: TGTGCCAGCAGCTTAAGGTTAGCGGGAGTTAGCGATGAGCAGTTCTTC
V gene: TRBV7-9; CDR3 length: 18; clone size: once; D gene: TRBD2; J gene: TRBJ2-5; CDR3 protein: CASSSGLAGAAIRETQYF; CDR3 DNA: TGTGCCAGCAGCTCGGGACTAGCGGGAGCCGCTATTAGAGAGACCCAGTACTTC
V gene: TRBV11-3; CDR3 length: 12; clone size: -; D gene: -; J gene: TRBJ2-3; CDR3 protein: CASSSRGFTQYF; CDR3 DNA: TGTGCCAGCAGCTCCCGCGGGTTCACGCAGTATTTT
V gene: TRBV19; CDR3 length: 15; clone size: -; D gene: TRBD1; J gene: TRBJ1-2; CDR3 protein: CASTLDRGANYGYTF; CDR3 DNA: TGTGCCAGTACTCTCGACAGGGGAGCTAACTATGGCTACACCTTC
V gene: TRBV5-5; CDR3 length: 14; clone size: few; D gene: TRBD2; J gene: TRBJ2-1; CDR3 protein: CASKGGSLGNEQFF; CDR3 DNA: TGTGCCAGCAAAGGCGGGAGCTTAGGAAATGAGCAGTTCTTC
V gene: TRBV29-1; CDR3 length: 18; clone size: -; D gene: -; J gene: TRBJ2-1; CDR3 protein: CSVDRGLFRGRGFDEQFF; CDR3 DNA: TGCAGCGTGGACAGGGGCCTTTTTCGCGGGAGGGGATTCGATGAGCAGTTCTTC
V gene: TRBV28; CDR3 length: 14; clone size: -; D gene: TRBD1; J gene: TRBJ2-7; CDR3 protein: CASTPGTGTYEQYF; CDR3 DNA: TGTGCCAGCACCCCCGGGACAGGGACCTACGAGCAGTACTTC
V gene: TRBV2; CDR3 length: 14; clone size: -; D gene: -; J gene: TRBJ1-5; CDR3 protein: CASSAGHSNQPQHF; CDR3 DNA: TGTGCCAGCAGTGCTGGCCATAGCAATCAGCCCCAGCATTTT
V gene: TRBV14; CDR3 length: 16; clone size: -; D gene: TRBD2; J gene: TRBJ2-2; CDR3 protein: CASSLERESYTGELFF; CDR3 DNA: TGTGCCAGCAGCCTTGAGCGGGAGAGTTACACCGGGGAGCTGTTTTTT
V gene: TRBV7-8; CDR3 length: 14; clone size: -; D gene: -; J gene: TRBJ1-5; CDR3 protein: CASSQRQSNQPQHF; CDR3 DNA: TGTGCCAGCAGCCAACGACAGAGCAATCAGCCCCAGCATTTT
V gene: TRBV18; CDR3 length: 13; clone size: few; D gene: -; J gene: TRBJ1-2; CDR3 protein: CASSPPLNYGYTF; CDR3 DNA: TGTGCCAGCTCACCACCGTTAAACTATGGCTACACCTTC
V gene: TRBV4-1; CDR3 length: 17; clone size: -; D gene: TRBD2; J gene: TRBJ2-1; CDR3 protein: CASSHPTSGTTAPEQFF; CDR3 DNA: TGCGCCAGCAGCCATCCAACTAGCGGGACCACAGCCCCTGAGCAGTTCTTC
V gene: TRBV21-1; CDR3 length: 19; clone size: -; D gene: -; J gene: TRBJ1-5; CDR3 protein: CASSKDRDRTYTALLAQHF; CDR3 DNA: TGTGCCAGCAGCAAAGACCGGGACAGGACTTACACTGCTTTACTCGCCCAGCATTTT
V gene: TRBV7-2; CDR3 length: 13; clone size: -; D gene: TRBD1; J gene: TRBJ1-2; CDR3 protein: CASSKDRGDGYTF; CDR3 DNA: TGTGCCAGCAGCAAGGACAGGGGCGATGGCTACACCTTC
V gene: TRBV5-1; CDR3 length: 14; clone size: -; D gene: TRBD1; J gene: TRBJ1-1; CDR3 protein: CASSLQQGGTEAFF; CDR3 DNA: TGCGCCAGCAGCTTACAGCAGGGGGGCACTGAAGCTTTCTTT
V gene: TRBV11-2; CDR3 length: 18; clone size: few; D gene: TRBD1; J gene: TRBJ1-1; CDR3 protein: CASSFPGADRGEGTEAFF; CDR3 DNA: TGTGCCAGCAGCTTCCCGGGAGCTGACAGGGGAGAGGGCACTGAAGCTTTCTTT
V gene: TRBV11-3; CDR3 length: 15; clone size: -; D gene: -; J gene: TRBJ2-2; CDR3 protein: CASSLAGGSTGELFF; CDR3 DNA: TGTGCCAGCAGCTTAGCTGGTGGGAGCACCGGGGAGCTGTTTTTT
V gene: TRBV14; CDR3 length: 18; clone size: -; D gene: TRBD2; J gene: TRBJ2-7; CDR3 protein: CASSNRGLAAGSSYEQYF; CDR3 DNA: TGTGCCAGCAGCAATCGAGGACTAGCGGCGGGTAGCTCCTACGAGCAGTACTTC
V gene: TRBV7-7; CDR3 length: 15; clone size: -; D gene: TRBD2; J gene: TRBJ2-1; CDR3 protein: CASSFRGRCYNEQFF; CDR3 DNA: TGTGCTAGCAGCTTTCGCGGGAGATGCTACAATGAGCAGTTCTTC
V gene: TRBV28; CDR3 length: 14; clone size: -; D gene: -; J gene: TRBJ1-1; CDR3 protein: CASSLGGGNTEAFF; CDR3 DNA: TGTGCCAGCAGTTTAGGGGGAGGGAACACTGAAGCTTTCTTT
V gene: TRBV24-1; CDR3 length: 17; clone size: few; D gene: TRBD1; J gene: TRBJ1-5; CDR3 protein: CATSERSGQGFNQPQHF; CDR3 DNA: TGTGCCACCAGTGAACGTTCGGGACAGGGTTTCAATCAGCCCCAGCATTTT
V gene: TRBV28; CDR3 length: 14; clone size: -; D gene: TRBD1; J gene: TRBJ1-5; CDR3 protein: CASRTGLSNQPQHF; CDR3 DNA: TGTGCCAGCAGGACAGGGCTTAGCAATCAGCCCCAGCATTTT
V gene: TRBV29-1; CDR3 length: 17; clone size: -; D gene: -; J gene: TRBJ2-7; CDR3 protein: CSVEFVGPQGMSYEQYF; CDR3 DNA: TGCAGCGTTGAGTTCGTCGGGCCACAGGGAATGTCCTACGAGCAGTACTTC
V gene: TRBV3-1/TRBV3-2; CDR3 length: 14; clone size: -; D gene: TRBD1; J gene: TRBJ1-1; CDR3 protein: CASRFRGLNTEAFF; CDR3 DNA: TGTGCCAGCAGATTCAGGGGGCTGAACACTGAAGCTTTCTTT
V gene: TRBV7-6; CDR3 length: 15; clone size: -; D gene: -; J gene: TRBJ1-5; CDR3 protein: CASSLGGFGNQPQHF; CDR3 DNA: TGTGCCAGCAGCTTAGGAGGGTTCGGCAATCAGCCCCAGCATTTT
V gene: TRBV6-5; CDR3 length: 13; clone size: -; D gene: -; J gene: TRBJ1-4; CDR3 protein: CASSYEVDEKLFF; CDR3 DNA: TGTGCCAGCAGTTACGAGGTCGATGAAAAACTGTTTTTT